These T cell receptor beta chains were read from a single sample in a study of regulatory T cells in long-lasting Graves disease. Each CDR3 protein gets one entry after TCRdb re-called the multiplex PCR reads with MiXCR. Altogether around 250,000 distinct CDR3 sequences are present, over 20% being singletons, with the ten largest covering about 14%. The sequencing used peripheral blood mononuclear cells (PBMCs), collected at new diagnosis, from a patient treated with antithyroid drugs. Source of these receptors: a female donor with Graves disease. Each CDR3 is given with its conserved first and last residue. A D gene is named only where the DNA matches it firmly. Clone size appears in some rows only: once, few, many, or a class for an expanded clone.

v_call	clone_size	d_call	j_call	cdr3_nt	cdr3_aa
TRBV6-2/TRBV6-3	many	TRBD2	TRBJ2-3	TGTGCCAGCAGTCCTAGCGGGGGGGCCGGAGCAGATACGCAGTATTTT	CASSPSGGAGADTQYF
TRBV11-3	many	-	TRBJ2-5	TGTGCCAGCAGCCGCGCCTATGGAGAGACCCAGTACTTC	CASSRAYGETQYF
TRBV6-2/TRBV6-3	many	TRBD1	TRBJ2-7	TGTGCCAGCAGTCCCGGGACAGGATTTAACGCCTACCGCTACGAGCAGTACTTC	CASSPGTGFNAYRYEQYF
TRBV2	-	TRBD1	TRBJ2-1	TGTGCCAGCAGTGAAAACAGGGGGGATGAGCAGTTCTTC	CASSENRGDEQFF
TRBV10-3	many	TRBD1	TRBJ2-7	TGTGCCATCAGTGAGACCCGGGACAGTTGGCAGTACTTC	CAISETRDSWQYF
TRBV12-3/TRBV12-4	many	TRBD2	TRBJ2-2	TGTGCCAGCAGTTTAGGGACTAGCGGGGGCACCGGGGAGCTGTTTTTT	CASSLGTSGGTGELFF
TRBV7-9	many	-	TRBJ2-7	TGTGCCAGCAGCAAGTCGGAAGTCTCCTACGAGCAGTACTTC	CASSKSEVSYEQYF
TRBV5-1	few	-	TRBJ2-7	TGCGCCAGCAGCAAATCAGAGCTCCTAGGCGAGCAGTACTTC	CASSKSELLGEQYF
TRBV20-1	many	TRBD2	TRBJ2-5	TGCAGTGCTAGAGATATGCGGGAGGGGGAGACCCAGTACTTC	CSARDMREGETQYF
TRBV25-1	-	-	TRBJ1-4	TGTGCCAGCATGGACAGAACTAATGAAAAACTGTTTTTT	CASMDRTNEKLFF
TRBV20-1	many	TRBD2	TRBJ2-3	TGCAGTGCTAGTCCGGGACTAGCGGGGGGGACAGATACGCAGTATTTT	CSASPGLAGGTDTQYF
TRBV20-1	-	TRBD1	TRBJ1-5	TGCAGTGCTAGAGCGGCGGGGACAGGGGGTGGATATCAGCCCCAGCATTTT	CSARAAGTGGGYQPQHF
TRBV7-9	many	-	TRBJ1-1	TGTGCCAGCAGCTTAGGGGCGGGGGCTCACACTGAAGCTTTCTTT	CASSLGAGAHTEAFF
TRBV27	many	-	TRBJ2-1	TGTGCCAGCACCACGACATCCTACAATGAGCAGTTCTTC	CASTTTSYNEQFF
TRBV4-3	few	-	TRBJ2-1	TGCGCCAGCAGCCTAGAGAATCAGGGAAATGAGCAGTTCTTC	CASSLENQGNEQFF
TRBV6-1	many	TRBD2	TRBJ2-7	TGTGCCAGCAGCCGATCCCCGGCTAGCGGGAGAGTGTACGAGCAGTACTTC	CASSRSPASGRVYEQYF
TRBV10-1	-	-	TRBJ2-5	TGCGCCAGCCCGACAGGCCCCGGGAAGACCCAGTACTTC	CASPTGPGKTQYF
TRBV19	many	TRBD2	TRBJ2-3	TGTGCCAGTAGTCCCCGAGCGGGAGGGCCTGGAACAGATACGCAGTATTTT	CASSPRAGGPGTDTQYF
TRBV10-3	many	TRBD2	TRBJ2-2	TGTGCCATCAGGGGAGCGGGAGAGGGTACCGGGGAGCTGTTTTTT	CAIRGAGEGTGELFF
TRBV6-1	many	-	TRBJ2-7	TGTGCCAGCAGTGCCCGGTCAGGAACGAACTACGAGCAGTACTTC	CASSARSGTNYEQYF
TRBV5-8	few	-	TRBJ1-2	TGTGCCAGCAGTAGCCTTAGCGGAGGGAGCTATGGCTACACCTTC	CASSSLSGGSYGYTF
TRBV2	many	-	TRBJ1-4	TGTGCCAGCAGTGTAGGGGGGGGTGAAAAACTGTTTTTT	CASSVGGGEKLFF
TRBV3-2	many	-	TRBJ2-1	TGTGCCAGCAGCCATCAAGGGAGGACCTACAATGAGCAGTTCTTC	CASSHQGRTYNEQFF
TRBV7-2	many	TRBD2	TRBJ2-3	TGTGCCAGCAGACCGGGACTAGTGACAGATACGCAGTATTTT	CASRPGLVTDTQYF
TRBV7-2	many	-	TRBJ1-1	TGTGCCAGCAGCTTCGTTTACAGGAACACTGAAGCTTTCTTT	CASSFVYRNTEAFF
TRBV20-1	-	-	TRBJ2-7	TGCCTAATGGGGAGCTCCTACGAGCAGTACTTC	CLMGSSYEQYF
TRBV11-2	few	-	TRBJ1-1	TGTGCCAGCAGCTTAGGGCCGGGGGTGAACACTGAAGCTTTCTTT	CASSLGPGVNTEAFF
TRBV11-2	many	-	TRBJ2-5	TGTGCCAGCAGCTTAGGTGTCAAGGTCGGCGGCCAAGAGACCCAGTACTTC	CASSLGVKVGGQETQYF
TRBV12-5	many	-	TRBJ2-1	TGTGCTAGTGGCCCCCCAGCCTACAATGAGCAGTTCTTC	CASGPPAYNEQFF
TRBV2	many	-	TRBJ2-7	TGTGCCAGCACCCTTTTCCCTCGGCAGGGTCCCTACGAGCAGTACTTC	CASTLFPRQGPYEQYF
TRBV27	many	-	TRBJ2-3	TGTGCCAGCAGTTTATATTCAGATAGTTCCTCAGATACGCAGTATTTT	CASSLYSDSSSDTQYF
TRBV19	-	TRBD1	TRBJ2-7	TGTGCCAGTAGTATGGGACAGGGTTCCTACGAGCAGTACTTC	CASSMGQGSYEQYF
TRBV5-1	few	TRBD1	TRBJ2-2	TGCGCCAGCAGTGGAACAGGGGTGTCCGGGGAGCTGTTTTTT	CASSGTGVSGELFF
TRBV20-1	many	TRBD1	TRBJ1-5	TGCAGTGCTAGACCCACAGGGGGCACTCAGCCCCAGCATTTT	CSARPTGGTQPQHF
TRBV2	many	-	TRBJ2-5	TGTGCCAGCAGTGAAGAGGGTTGGGAGACCCAGTACTTC	CASSEEGWETQYF
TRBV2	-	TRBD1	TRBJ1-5	TGTGCCAGCAGAGGGGGGACAGGGAATCAGCCCCAGCATTTT	CASRGGTGNQPQHF
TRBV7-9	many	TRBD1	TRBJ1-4	TGTGCCAGCAGCCCCGGGACAGGGCATGAAAAACTGTTTTTT	CASSPGTGHEKLFF
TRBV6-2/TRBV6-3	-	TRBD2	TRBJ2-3	TGTGCCAGCAGTGCCCGGACTAGCGGAACATACACAGATACGCAGTATTTT	CASSARTSGTYTDTQYF
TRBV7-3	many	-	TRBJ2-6	TGTGCCAGCAGCTTAACCCGGGTCTCTGGGGCCAACGTCCTGACTTTC	CASSLTRVSGANVLTF
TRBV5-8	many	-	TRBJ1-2	TGTGCCAGCAGCCAAGGGCGTTCTTATGGCTACACCTTC	CASSQGRSYGYTF